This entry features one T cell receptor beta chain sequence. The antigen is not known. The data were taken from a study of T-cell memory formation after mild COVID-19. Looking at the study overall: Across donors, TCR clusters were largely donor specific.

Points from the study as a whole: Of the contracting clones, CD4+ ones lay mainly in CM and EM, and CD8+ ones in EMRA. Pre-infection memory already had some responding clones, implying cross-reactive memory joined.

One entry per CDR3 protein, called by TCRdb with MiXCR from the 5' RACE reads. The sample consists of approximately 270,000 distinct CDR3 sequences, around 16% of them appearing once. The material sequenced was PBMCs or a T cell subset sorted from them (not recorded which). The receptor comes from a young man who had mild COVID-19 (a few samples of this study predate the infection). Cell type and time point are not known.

CDR3 nucleotide sequence: TGCGCCAGCAGCCGGGACACTGCAACTAATGAAAAACTGTTTTTT. As protein: CASSRDTATNEKLFF. The chain has TRBV5-1 and TRBJ1-4, with D tentatively TRBD1 (6 bases). In germline, CDR1 is SGHRS, CDR2 YFSETQ. The CDR3 loop spans 15 amino acids. V shed 4 bases and J shed 0 bases, with 10 bases lying between them. The full variable domain, its missing parts supplied by reference TRBV5-1 and TRBJ1-4, is KAGVTQTPRYLIKTRGQQVTLSCSPISGHRSVSWYQQTPGQGLQFLFEYFSETQRNKGNFPGRFSGRQFSNSRSEMNVSTLELGDSALYLCASSRDTATNEKLFFGSGTQLSVL.